These 30 T cell receptor beta chains share one sample of origin, sequenced in a study of human T cells and chemical hapten exposure. TCRdb reprocessed the RACE reads via MiXCR and lists one record per CDR3 protein. The sample contains roughly 200,000 distinct CDR3 sequences, about 22% of which appear only once. Time point described: patch test 3, about 24 weeks after DPC sensitization. Treatment of the sample: therapeutic diphenylcyclopropenone sensitization with weekly scalp DPC. The sequences come from whole blood, collected in connection with sensitization to the hapten diphenylcyclopropenone (DPC). Receptors originate from a woman aged 40 to 55 with alopecia areata. Some clones in this sample may be carry-over from other donors' samples.

This chain connects TRBV10-3 to TRBJ2-3; D remains unclear. In germline, CDR1 is ENHRY, CDR2 SYGVKD. The CDR3 is 17 amino acids. V was cut by 10 bases and J by 2 bases, with 25 bases left in between. Written as DNA, the CDR3 is TGTGCCACCAAGGCCATCCGCCGCTGGCCCCCCACAGATACGCAGTATTTT. Translation gives CATKAIRRWPPTDTQYF.

This clonotype showed up many times. The chain joins TRBV7-2 to TRBJ2-1; D tentatively fits TRBD1 or TRBD2 (5 bases each). V was shortened by 1 base and J by 5 bases, with 9 bases between the two germline ends. The CDR3 length is 14 residues. CDR1 is SGHTA and CDR2 is FQGNSA in the germline V gene. For the CDR3, the DNA is TGTGCCAGCAGCTTAGGAGGGGATAACAATGAGCAGTTCTTC. It encodes CASSLGGDNNEQFF.

This clonotype occurred a few times. The V gene is TRBV4-2, the J gene TRBJ2-5, with D possibly being TRBD2 (6 bases). The V end lost 4 bases, the J end lost 2 bases, and 14 bases lay between the germline ends. The germline V gene encodes CDR1 LGHNA and CDR2 YNFKEQ. This CDR3 spans 15 amino acids. CDR3 coding DNA: TGTGCCAGCAGCCCCTCGACTAGTCGGCAAGAGACCCAGTACTTC. Residues: CASSPSTSRQETQYF.

This clonotype was seen a few times. J is TRBJ2-5 and V is TRBV9, with 9 bases aligning to TRBD1. CDR1 SGDLS and CDR2 YYNGEE come from the germline V gene. V dropped 3 bases and J dropped 5; count of bases not matched to a gene: 8. This CDR3 comprises 15 residues. CDR3 nucleotide sequence: TGTGCCAGCAGCGCGGGACAGGGTCCACGGGAGACCCAGTACTTC. Translated: CASSAGQGPRETQYF. Looking up the rest from reference TRBV9 and TRBJ2-5 gives the full variable domain: DSGVTQTPKHLITATGQRVTLRCSPRSGDLSVYWYQQSLDQGLQFLIQYYNGEERAKGNILERFSAQQFPDLHSELNLSSLELGDSALYFCASSAGQGPRETQYFGPGTRLLVL.

The V call is TRBV12-3 or TRBV12-4, the J call TRBJ1-2; no definite D call. V lost 8 bases and J 6 bases, leaving 13 bases between the germline ends. This CDR3 contains 12 residues. The DNA for the CDR3 is TGTGCCAGCTTCTTAGTGACTGATGGCTACACCTTC. Translating it yields CASFLVTDGYTF.

V is TRBV20-1 and J is TRBJ2-4; 10 nucleotides agree with TRBD2. Germline CDR1 and CDR2: DFQATT and SNEGSKA (reference sequence). V dropped 1 base and J dropped 0; count of bases not matched to a gene: 6. This CDR3 region has 17 residues. The CDR3: CSARASGRRLAKNIQYF. The CDR3 region has the DNA TGCAGTGCTAGAGCTAGCGGGAGAAGGTTAGCCAAAAACATTCAGTACTTC.

In its sample, this clonotype was seen a few times. The chain recombines TRBV6-5 with TRBJ1-5; D uncertain. This CDR3 contains 16 residues. Germline V gives CDR1 MNHEY, CDR2 SVGAGI. Trimming took 0 bases from V and 2 from J, leaving 11 bases between them. In nucleotides, the CDR3 is TGTGCCAGCAGTTACTCCCGGCCAGTGGGCAATCAGCCCCAGCATTTT. Translating gives CASSYSRPVGNQPQHF.

The chain recombines TRBV7-9 with TRBJ2-5; maybe TRBD1 (5 bases). The CDR3 is made up of 15 amino acids. The germline V gene has CDR1 SEHNR and CDR2 FQNEAQ (reference sequence). V was trimmed by 1 base and J by 4 bases, leaving 13 bases between them. CDR3 in amino acids: CASSLGTGLGETQYF. The DNA for the CDR3 is TGTGCCAGCAGCTTAGGAACAGGCCTGGGAGAGACCCAGTACTTC.

This clonotype turned up a few times. One junction end disagrees with the germline gene, perhaps due to a read error. V gene TRBV20-1 combines with J gene TRBJ2-2, with no clear D. The CDR3 totals 14 residues. Germline CDR1 DFQATT, CDR2 SNEGSKA (reference sequence). CDR3 bases: TGCAGTGCGAGAGGTGGAGCGAACACCGGGGAGCTGTTTTTT. This codes for CSARGGANTGELFF.

The chain carries TRBV7-2 and TRBJ2-2; 8 bases match TRBD2. V trimming: 5 bases; J trimming: 5 bases; junction bases outside the gene matches: 7. The CDR3 length is 15 residues. The germline CDR1 and CDR2 sequences are SGHTA and FQGNSA. This CDR3 reads CASSTAPGGTGELFF. The CDR3 region has the DNA TGTGCCAGCAGCACCGCTCCGGGAGGGACCGGGGAGCTGTTTTTT.

This sequence joins TRBV4-3 and TRBJ2-3; D remains unclear. CDR1 is LGHNA and CDR2 is YSLEER in the germline V gene. V lost 0 bases to trimming and J lost 9 bases, with 7 bases between them. The CDR3 is 12 residues long. CDR3 protein: CASSQDTRTQYF. The DNA of the CDR3 is TGCGCCAGCAGCCAAGATACCCGCACGCAGTATTTT.

The V and J genes are TRBV4-2 and TRBJ1-5, with unresolved D. The CDR3 is 15 amino acids. The germline V gene has CDR1 LGHNA and CDR2 YNFKEQ. The V end lost 0 bases, the J end lost 7 bases, and 13 bases lay between the germline ends. The CDR3 loop reads CASSQEEGRGQPQHF. CDR3 nucleotide sequence: TGTGCCAGCAGCCAAGAAGAGGGAAGAGGACAGCCCCAGCATTTT.

The chain carries TRBV6-2 or TRBV6-3 and TRBJ2-1; 10 bases are shared with TRBD2. J was trimmed by 4 bases and V by 2 bases; bases with no gene match: 2. This CDR3 is built from 15 residues. Germline V gene sequence: CDR1 MNHEY, CDR2 SVGEGT. The CDR3 loop reads CASSYATSGYNEQFF. The CDR3 DNA is TGTGCCAGCAGTTACGCGACTAGCGGGTACAATGAGCAGTTCTTC.

This clonotype was recorded a few times. The chain has TRBV28 and TRBJ2-3; 10 bases are a match to TRBD1. The CDR3 length is 15 residues. CDR1 is MDHEN and CDR2 is SYDVKM in the germline V gene. With V trimmed by 4 bases and J by 5 bases, 6 bases remained unmatched. DNA of the CDR3: TGTGCCAGCAGTTCAAGCGGGACAGGGGTAGATACGCAGTATTTT. Translating it yields CASSSSGTGVDTQYF.

The chain links TRBV10-3 to TRBJ2-3; TRBD1 is a possible D gene (6 bases). The V gene lost 8 bases and the J gene lost 4 bases, with 16 bases spanning the gap. The CDR3 runs 14 residues. From germline, CDR1 is ENHRY and CDR2 SYGVKD. The CDR3 sequence is CAIANPRGADTQYF. The CDR3 coding sequence is TGTGCCATCGCAAACCCCAGGGGAGCAGATACGCAGTATTTT.

This chain connects TRBV11-2 to TRBJ2-2; D unresolved. Trimming left V 2 bases short and J 6 bases short, with 13 bases between. The germline gives CDR1 SGHAT, CDR2 FQNNGV. This CDR3 region has 15 residues. CDR3 sequence: CASSLRRSFAGELFF. Written as DNA, the CDR3 is TGTGCCAGCAGCTTACGTCGTAGTTTTGCCGGGGAGCTGTTTTTT. The whole variable domain, filled in from reference TRBV11-2 and TRBJ2-2, reads EAGVAQSPRYKIIEKRQSVAFWCNPISGHATLYWYQQILGQGPKLLIQFQNNGVVDDSQLPKDRFSAERLKGVDSTLKIQPAKLEDSAVYLCASSLRRSFAGELFFGEGSRLTVL.

This clonotype was observed once. This chain connects TRBV20-1 to TRBJ2-7; TRBD1 agrees at 10 bases. With 7 bases clipped from V and 6 bases from J, the junction kept 6 bases outside the gene matches. The CDR3 covers 12 residues. Germline CDR1 DFQATT, CDR2 SNEGSKA (reference sequence). DNA of the CDR3: TGCAGTGAATCCGGACAGGGGGGCGAGCAGTACTTC. Its translation is CSESGQGGEQYF.

There are a few counts of this clonotype. The V and J genes are TRBV4-3 and TRBJ2-2; either TRBD1 or TRBD2 may fit D (5 bases each). Germline assignment: CDR1 LGHNA and CDR2 YSLEER. The CDR3 consists of 16 residues. Trimming stripped 2 bases from V and 0 bases from J, with 10 bases between. Here the CDR3 reads CASSQMGPANTGELFF. The CDR3 DNA sequence: TGCGCCAGCAGCCAAATGGGACCCGCGAACACCGGGGAGCTGTTTTTT.

The chain couples TRBV27 to TRBJ2-7; no reliable D call. This CDR3 is 13 amino acids long. Per germline, CDR1 MNHEY and CDR2 SMNVEV (reference sequence). Trimming took off 6 bases at V and 2 bases at J, with 11 bases between the two ends. The CDR3 DNA follows: TGTGCCAGCAGCTTTTCACGCGCCTACGAGCAGTACTTC. Protein: CASSFSRAYEQYF.

V gene TRBV7-2 combines with J gene TRBJ2-7; D not resolved. The V end was cut by 3 bases, the J end by 2 bases, with 8 bases between. CDR1 is SGHTA and CDR2 is FQGNSA in the germline V gene. This CDR3 is built from 13 residues. The CDR3 DNA is TGTGCCAGCAGCTTCGGCGTTCCCTACGAGCAGTACTTC. Amino acids: CASSFGVPYEQYF.

There are a few counts of this clonotype. This chain connects TRBV28 to TRBJ2-1; 10 bases match TRBD2. The CDR3 loop spans 20 amino acids. The V gene's germline CDR1 is MDHEN and CDR2 SYDVKM. The V gene end was trimmed by 3 bases and the J gene end by 0 bases; junction bases not matched to a gene: 14. The CDR3 sequence is CASSFRYVLAGEGSYNEQFF. DNA for the CDR3: TGTGCCAGCAGTTTCAGATATGTCCTAGCGGGAGAGGGCTCCTACAATGAGCAGTTCTTC.

Here the CDR3 reads CASDREANTGELFF. The CDR3 coding sequence is TGCGCCAGCGACAGGGAAGCGAACACCGGGGAGCTGTTTTTT. The rearrangement uses TRBV5-1 and TRBJ2-2; TRBD1 aligns across 7 bases. The CDR3 runs to 14 residues. CDR1 and CDR2 from the germline V gene are SGHRS and YFSETQ. V lost 7 bases, J lost 0 bases, and 3 bases stayed unmatched.

This clonotype was detected a few times. The chain links TRBV7-2 to TRBJ2-7; 9 bases line up with TRBD1. This CDR3 comprises 14 residues. CDR1 is SGHTA and CDR2 is FQGNSA in the germline V gene. Unmatched junction bases numbered 8, after V lost 6 bases and J lost 5 bases. The CDR3 sequence: CASRRGQGSHEQYF. The CDR3 DNA sequence: TGTGCCAGCAGGAGGGGACAGGGAAGCCACGAGCAGTACTTC.

This chain joins TRBV6-6 and TRBJ2-7; 10 nucleotides align to TRBD2. Unmatched junction bases numbered 2, after V lost 3 bases and J lost 0 bases. Germline loops: CDR1 MNHNY, CDR2 SVGAGI (reference sequence). The CDR3 consists of 15 residues. The CDR3 reads CASSYSGRSSYEQYF. CDR3 coding DNA: TGTGCCAGCAGTTATAGCGGGAGGAGCTCCTACGAGCAGTACTTC.

The chain employs TRBV5-1 and TRBJ2-5, with D unresolved. The CDR3 is 14 residues long. Germline loops: CDR1 SGHRS, CDR2 YFSETQ. V was clipped by 0 bases and J by 6 bases, with 12 bases between them. Here the CDR3 DNA reads TGCGCCAGCAGCTTGGGTACGGGTTGGCAGACCCAGTACTTC. Protein product: CASSLGTGWQTQYF.

There are a few counts of this clonotype. The V call is TRBV7-9, the J call TRBJ2-5; weak D call: TRBD2 (6 bases). Germline V gene lookup returns CDR1 SEHNR and CDR2 FQNEAQ (reference sequence). The CDR3 covers 14 residues. V was clipped by 5 bases and J by 5 bases, with 15 bases between them. The DNA of the CDR3 is TGTGCCAGCAGCCCAGGGACTGGTTTCGAGACCCAGTACTTC. Translation gives CASSPGTGFETQYF.

This clonotype was counted only a few times. The chain links TRBV11-1 to TRBJ1-1; D call uncertain. The V end was cut by 3 bases, the J end by 8 bases, with 16 bases between. The germline CDR1 and CDR2 sequences are SGHAT and FQDESV (reference sequence). This CDR3 region has 14 residues. CDR3 nucleotides: TGTGCCAGCAGCTTGGTTGCGAGCGGGTCCGAAGCTTTCTTT. It is translated as CASSLVASGSEAFF.

This clonotype occurred a few times. At one end, the junction sequence differs from germline, possibly due to a read error. V is TRBV7-7 and J is TRBJ2-3, with D uncertain. Per germline, CDR1 SSHAT and CDR2 FNYEAQ (reference sequence). The CDR3 contains 15 residues. The DNA of the CDR3 is TGTGCTAGCAGCTTAGGCAGGTCCTACACAGATACGCAGTATTTT. This translates into CASSLGRSYTDTQYF.

The rearrangement links TRBV29-1 to TRBJ2-2; the D is unclear. Per the germline V gene, CDR1 is SQVTM and CDR2 is ANQGSEA. The length of the CDR3 is 13 residues. V shed 8 bases and J shed 8 bases, with 18 bases lying between them. Here the CDR3 reads CSILTLLEGELFF. For the CDR3, the DNA is TGCAGCATCCTAACCCTTTTAGAAGGGGAGCTGTTTTTT.

The chain employs TRBV29-1 and TRBJ1-1; 11 bases agree with TRBD1. The CDR3 loop spans 11 amino acids. The germline CDR1 and CDR2 sequences are SQVTM and ANQGSEA. With V trimmed by 6 bases and J by 10 bases, 4 bases remained unmatched. This chain's CDR3 is CSVGGQGVAFF. The CDR3 coding sequence is TGCAGCGTCGGGGGACAGGGGGTAGCTTTCTTT.